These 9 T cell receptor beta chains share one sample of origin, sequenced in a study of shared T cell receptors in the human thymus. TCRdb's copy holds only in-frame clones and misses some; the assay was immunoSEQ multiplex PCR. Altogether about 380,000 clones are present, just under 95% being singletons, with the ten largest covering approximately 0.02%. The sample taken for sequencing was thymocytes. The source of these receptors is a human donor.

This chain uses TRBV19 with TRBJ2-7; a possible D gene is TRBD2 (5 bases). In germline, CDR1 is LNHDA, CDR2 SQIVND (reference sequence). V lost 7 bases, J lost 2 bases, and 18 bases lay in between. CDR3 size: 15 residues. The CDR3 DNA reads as TGTGCCAGTACCGCTGTAGTGGGAGAGACCTACGAGCAGTACTTC. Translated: CASTAVVGETYEQYF.

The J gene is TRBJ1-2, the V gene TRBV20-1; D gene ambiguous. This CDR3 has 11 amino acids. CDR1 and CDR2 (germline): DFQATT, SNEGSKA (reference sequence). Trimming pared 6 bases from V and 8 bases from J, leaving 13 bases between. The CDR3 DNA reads TGCAGTGCCATGACCGGAGGGGGCTACACCTTC. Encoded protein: CSAMTGGGYTF.

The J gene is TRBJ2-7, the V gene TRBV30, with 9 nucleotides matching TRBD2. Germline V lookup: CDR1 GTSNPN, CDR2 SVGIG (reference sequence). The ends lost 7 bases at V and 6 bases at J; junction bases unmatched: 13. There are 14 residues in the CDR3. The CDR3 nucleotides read TGTGCCTCAAGGGGTTTAGCGGGAGAAAGCGAGCAGTACTTC. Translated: CASRGLAGESEQYF.

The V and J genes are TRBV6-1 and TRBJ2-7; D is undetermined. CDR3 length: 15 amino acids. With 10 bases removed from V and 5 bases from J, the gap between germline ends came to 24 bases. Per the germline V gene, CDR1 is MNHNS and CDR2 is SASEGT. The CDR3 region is CATVGHTTPFHEQYF. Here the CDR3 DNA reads TGTGCCACCGTAGGGCACACAACCCCTTTCCACGAGCAGTACTTC.

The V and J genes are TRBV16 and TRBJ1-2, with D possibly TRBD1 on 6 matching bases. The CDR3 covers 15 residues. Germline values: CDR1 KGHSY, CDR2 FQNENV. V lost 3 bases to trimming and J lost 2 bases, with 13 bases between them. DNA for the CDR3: TGTGCCAGCAGCCACACCCCGGACAGAAACTATGGCTACACCTTC. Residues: CASSHTPDRNYGYTF.

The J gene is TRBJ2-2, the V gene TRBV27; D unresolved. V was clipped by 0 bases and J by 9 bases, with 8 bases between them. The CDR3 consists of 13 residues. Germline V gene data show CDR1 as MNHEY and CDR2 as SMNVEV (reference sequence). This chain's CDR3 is CASSLSIGRELFF. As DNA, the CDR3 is TGTGCCAGCAGTTTATCGATTGGCCGGGAGCTGTTTTTT.

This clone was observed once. Here the CDR3 DNA reads TGCGCCAGCAGCTTGGGTCGGAGGGGTCAGCCCCAGCATTTT. As protein: CASSLGRRGQPQHF. This chain uses TRBV5-1 with TRBJ1-5, with a weak D call TRBD1 (5 bases). Between the trimmed V and J ends, which lost 0 bases and 6 bases, there was a span of 10 bases. Looked up from germline, CDR1 is SGHRS and CDR2 is YFSETQ. The CDR3 spans 14 residues.

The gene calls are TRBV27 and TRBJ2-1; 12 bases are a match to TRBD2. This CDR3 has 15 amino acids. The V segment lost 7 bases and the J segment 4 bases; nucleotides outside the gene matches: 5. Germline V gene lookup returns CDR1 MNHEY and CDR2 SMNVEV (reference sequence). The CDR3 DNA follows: TGTGCCAGCACCCCTAGCGGGAGGGGTTACAATGAGCAGTTCTTC. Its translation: CASTPSGRGYNEQFF.

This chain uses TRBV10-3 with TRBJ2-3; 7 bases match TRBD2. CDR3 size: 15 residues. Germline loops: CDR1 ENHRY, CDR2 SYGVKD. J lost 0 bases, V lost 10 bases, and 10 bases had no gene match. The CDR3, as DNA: TGTGCCACCCGGGACTACCGTGACAGCACAGATACGCAGTATTTT. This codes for CATRDYRDSTDTQYF.